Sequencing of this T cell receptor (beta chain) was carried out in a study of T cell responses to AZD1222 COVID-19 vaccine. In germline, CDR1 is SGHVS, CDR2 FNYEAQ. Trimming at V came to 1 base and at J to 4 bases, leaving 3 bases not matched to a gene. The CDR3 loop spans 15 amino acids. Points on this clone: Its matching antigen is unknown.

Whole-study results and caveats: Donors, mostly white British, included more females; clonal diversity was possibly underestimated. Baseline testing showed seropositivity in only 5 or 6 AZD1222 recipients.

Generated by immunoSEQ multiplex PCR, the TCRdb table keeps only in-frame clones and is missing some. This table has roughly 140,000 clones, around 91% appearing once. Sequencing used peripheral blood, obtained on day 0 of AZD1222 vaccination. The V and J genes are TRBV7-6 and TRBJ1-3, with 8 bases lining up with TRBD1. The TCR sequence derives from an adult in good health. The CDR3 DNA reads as TGTGCCAGCAGCTTAGAGACAGGGGTCGGAAACACCATATATTTT. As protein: CASSLETGVGNTIYF.